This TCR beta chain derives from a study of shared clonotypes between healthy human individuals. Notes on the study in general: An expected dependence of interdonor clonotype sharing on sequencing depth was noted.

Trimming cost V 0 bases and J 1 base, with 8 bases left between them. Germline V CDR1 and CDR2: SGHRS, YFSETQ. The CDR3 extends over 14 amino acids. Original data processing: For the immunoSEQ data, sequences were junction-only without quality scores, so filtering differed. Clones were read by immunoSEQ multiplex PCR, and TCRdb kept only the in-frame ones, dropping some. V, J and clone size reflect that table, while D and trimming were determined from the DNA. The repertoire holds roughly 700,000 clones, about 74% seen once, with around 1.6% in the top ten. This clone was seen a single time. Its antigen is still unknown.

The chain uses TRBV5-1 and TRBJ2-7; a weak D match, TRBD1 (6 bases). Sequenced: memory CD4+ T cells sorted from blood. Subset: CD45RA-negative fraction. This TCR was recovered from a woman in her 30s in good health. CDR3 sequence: CASSLVQGSYEQYF. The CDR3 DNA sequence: TGCGCCAGCAGCTTGGTCCAGGGGTCCTACGAGCAGTACTTC.